This T cell receptor beta chain originates from a study of blood T cell repertoires in COVID-19. The table came from immunoSEQ multiplex PCR; TCRdb's copy has only in-frame clones and leaves some out. The table has approximately 47,000 clones, around 86% seen once. Followed over time, Seattle patients had been enrolled while infection was active. V was clipped by 5 bases and J by 7 bases; unmatched bases: 18. Looked up from germline, CDR1 is SGHRS and CDR2 is YFSETQ. The CDR3 consists of 16 residues. This clone was observed a single time. The chain links TRBV5-1 to TRBJ2-7; 7 bases align to TRBD2. Sequenced: peripheral blood. This clonotype originated in a woman older than 75 with COVID-19, enrolled during active disease. CDR3: CASSPTVASGASEQYF. The DNA for the CDR3 is TGCGCCAGCAGTCCGACGGTGGCTAGCGGCGCCTCAGAGCAGTACTTC. The full variable domain, completed using reference TRBV5-1 and TRBJ2-7, is KAGVTQTPRYLIKTRGQQVTLSCSPISGHRSVSWYQQTPGQGLQFLFEYFSETQRNKGNFPGRFSGRQFSNSRSEMNVSTLELGDSALYLCASSPTVASGASEQYFGPGTRLTVT.